This T cell receptor beta chain was recorded in a study of blood T cells in healthy people across ages. Per individual sample, total RNA of at least 5 micrograms was extracted. About this clonotype itself: The antigen is not known.

General observations from the study: The study found more naive CD4+ cells and higher diversity in long-lived than aged donors. Any changes in expanded clonotypes were possibly confounded, as donor CMV status remained unknown.

A second PCR, run for about 7 to 11 cycles, used a sample-barcoded 5' primer plus a J-beta primer mix. TCRdb re-derived calls from the 5' RACE reads in MiXCR, one entry per CDR3 protein. The table records some 710,000 distinct CDR3 sequences, about half of them present only once. V shed 3 bases and J 5 bases; nucleotides not matched to a gene: 5. The CDR3 is 15 residues long. This clonotype was obtained from a man older than 75 in good health. The V gene is TRBV12-3 or TRBV12-4, the J gene TRBJ1-2, with 11 bases aligning to TRBD1. The specimen was blood. This CDR3 reads CASSFPGTGGYGYTF. The CDR3 DNA follows: TGTGCCAGCAGTTTCCCCGGGACAGGGGGATATGGCTACACCTTC.